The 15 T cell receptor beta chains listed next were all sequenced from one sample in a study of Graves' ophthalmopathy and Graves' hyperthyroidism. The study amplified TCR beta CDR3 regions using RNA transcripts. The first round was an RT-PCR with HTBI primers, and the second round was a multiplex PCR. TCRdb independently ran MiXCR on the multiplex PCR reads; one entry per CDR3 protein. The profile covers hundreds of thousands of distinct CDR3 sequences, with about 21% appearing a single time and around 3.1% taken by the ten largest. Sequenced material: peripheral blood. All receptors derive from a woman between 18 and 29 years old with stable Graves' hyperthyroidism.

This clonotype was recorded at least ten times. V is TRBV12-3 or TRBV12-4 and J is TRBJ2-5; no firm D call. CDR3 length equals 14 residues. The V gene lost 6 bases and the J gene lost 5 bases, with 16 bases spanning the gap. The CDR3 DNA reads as TGTGCCAGCAGCACAGCACCTTCTCAGGAGACCCAGTACTTC. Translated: CASSTAPSQETQYF.

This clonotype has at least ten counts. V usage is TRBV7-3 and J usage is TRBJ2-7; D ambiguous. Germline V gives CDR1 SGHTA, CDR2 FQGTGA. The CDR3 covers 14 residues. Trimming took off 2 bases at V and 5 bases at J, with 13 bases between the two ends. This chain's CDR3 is CASSLEAVTHEQYF. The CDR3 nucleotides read TGTGCCAGCAGCTTAGAGGCGGTCACCCACGAGCAGTACTTC. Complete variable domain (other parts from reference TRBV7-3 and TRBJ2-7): GAGVSQTPSNKVTEKGKYVELRCDPISGHTALYWYRQSLGQGPEFLIYFQGTGAADDSGLPNDRFFAVRPEGSVSTLKIQRTERGDSAVYLCASSLEAVTHEQYFGPGTRLTVT.

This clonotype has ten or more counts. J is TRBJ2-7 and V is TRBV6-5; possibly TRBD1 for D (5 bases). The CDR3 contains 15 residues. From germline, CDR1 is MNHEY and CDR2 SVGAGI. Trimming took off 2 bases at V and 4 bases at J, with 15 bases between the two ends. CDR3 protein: CASSYQAGLGYEQYF. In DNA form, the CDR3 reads TGTGCCAGCAGTTACCAGGCAGGGCTGGGATACGAGCAGTACTTC.

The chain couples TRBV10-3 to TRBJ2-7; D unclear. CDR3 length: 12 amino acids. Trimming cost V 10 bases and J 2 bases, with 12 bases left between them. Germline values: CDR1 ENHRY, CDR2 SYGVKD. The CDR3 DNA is TGTGCCACCGCGACTGAAGCCTACGAGCAGTACTTC. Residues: CATATEAYEQYF.

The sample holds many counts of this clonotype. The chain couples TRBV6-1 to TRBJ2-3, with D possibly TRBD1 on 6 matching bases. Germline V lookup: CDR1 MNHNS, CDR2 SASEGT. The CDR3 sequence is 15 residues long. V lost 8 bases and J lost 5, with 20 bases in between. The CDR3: CASLLAPGQQDTQYF. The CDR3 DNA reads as TGTGCCAGCCTTCTCGCTCCGGGACAACAAGATACGCAGTATTTT.

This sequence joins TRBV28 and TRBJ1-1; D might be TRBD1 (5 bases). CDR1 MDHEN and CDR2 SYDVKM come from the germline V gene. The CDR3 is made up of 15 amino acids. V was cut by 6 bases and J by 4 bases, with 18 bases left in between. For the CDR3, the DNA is TGTGCCAGCAGAAGGAGTCAGGGCAGGGTCACTGAAGCTTTCTTT. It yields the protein CASRRSQGRVTEAFF.

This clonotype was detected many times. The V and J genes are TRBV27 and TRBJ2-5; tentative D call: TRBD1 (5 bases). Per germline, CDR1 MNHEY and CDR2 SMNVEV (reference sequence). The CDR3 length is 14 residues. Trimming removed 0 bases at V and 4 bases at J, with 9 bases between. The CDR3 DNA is TGTGCCAGCAGTTTATCAGGGGTTGGAGAGACCCAGTACTTC. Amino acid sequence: CASSLSGVGETQYF.

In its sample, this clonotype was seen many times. The DNA for the CDR3 is TGTGCCTCCCAACGTGGAAGGCAGTTGAACACTGAAGCTTTCTTT. Encoded protein: CASQRGRQLNTEAFF. V usage is TRBV30 and J usage is TRBJ1-1; D gene ambiguous. The CDR3 spans 15 residues. CDR1 is GTSNPN and CDR2 is SVGIG in the germline V gene (reference sequence). With 7 bases removed from V and 0 bases from J, the gap between germline ends came to 18 bases. The variable domain in full, completed from reference TRBV30 and TRBJ1-1, reads SQTIHQWPATLVQPVGSPLSLECTVEGTSNPNLYWYRQAAGRGLQLLFYSVGIGQISSEVPQNLSASRPQDRQFILSSKKLLLSDSGFYLCASQRGRQLNTEAFFGQGTRLTVV.

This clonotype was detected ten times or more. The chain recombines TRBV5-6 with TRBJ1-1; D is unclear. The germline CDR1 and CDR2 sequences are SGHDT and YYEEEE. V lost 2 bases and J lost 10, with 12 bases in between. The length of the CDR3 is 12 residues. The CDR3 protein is CASSFWMLGAFF. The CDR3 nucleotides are TGTGCCAGCAGCTTCTGGATGCTGGGAGCTTTCTTT.

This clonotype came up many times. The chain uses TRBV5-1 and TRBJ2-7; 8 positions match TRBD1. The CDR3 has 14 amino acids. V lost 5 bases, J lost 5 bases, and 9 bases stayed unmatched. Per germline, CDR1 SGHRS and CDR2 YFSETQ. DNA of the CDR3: TGCGCCAGCAGGACCACAGGGGGTCTCGACGAGCAGTACTTC. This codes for CASRTTGGLDEQYF.

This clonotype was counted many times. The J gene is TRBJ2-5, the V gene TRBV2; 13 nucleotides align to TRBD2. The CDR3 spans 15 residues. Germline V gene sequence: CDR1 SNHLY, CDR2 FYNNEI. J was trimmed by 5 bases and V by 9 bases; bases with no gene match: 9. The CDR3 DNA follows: TGTGCCAGGCGGACTAGCGGGAGTTCACGCGAGACCCAGTACTTC. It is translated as CARRTSGSSRETQYF.

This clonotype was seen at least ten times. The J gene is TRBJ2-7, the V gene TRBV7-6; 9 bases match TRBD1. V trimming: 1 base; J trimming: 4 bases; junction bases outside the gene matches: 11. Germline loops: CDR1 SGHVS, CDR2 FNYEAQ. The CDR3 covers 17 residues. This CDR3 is CASSLDTGTGGYYEQYF. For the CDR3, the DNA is TGTGCCAGCAGCTTAGATACGGGAACAGGGGGCTATTACGAGCAGTACTTC.

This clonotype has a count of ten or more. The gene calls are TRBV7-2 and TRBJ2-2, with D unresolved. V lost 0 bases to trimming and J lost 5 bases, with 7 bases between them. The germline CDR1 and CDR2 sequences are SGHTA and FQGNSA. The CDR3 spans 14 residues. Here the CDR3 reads CASSLALGTGELFF. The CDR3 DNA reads TGTGCCAGCAGCTTAGCGTTGGGGACCGGGGAGCTGTTTTTT.

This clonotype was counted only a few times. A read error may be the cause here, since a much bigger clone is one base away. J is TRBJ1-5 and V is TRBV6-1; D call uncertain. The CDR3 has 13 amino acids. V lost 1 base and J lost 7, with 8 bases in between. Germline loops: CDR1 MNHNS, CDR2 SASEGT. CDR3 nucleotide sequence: TGTGCCAGCAGTGAAGGTTGGGAACAGCCCCAGCATTTT. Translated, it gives CASSEGWEQPQHF.

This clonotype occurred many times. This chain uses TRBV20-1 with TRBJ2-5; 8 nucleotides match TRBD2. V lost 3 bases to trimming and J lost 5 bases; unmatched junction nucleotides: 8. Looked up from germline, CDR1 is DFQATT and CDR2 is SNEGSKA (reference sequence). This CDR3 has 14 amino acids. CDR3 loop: CSASRRGGLETQYF. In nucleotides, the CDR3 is TGCAGTGCTAGCCGCCGGGGGGGGCTGGAGACCCAGTACTTC.